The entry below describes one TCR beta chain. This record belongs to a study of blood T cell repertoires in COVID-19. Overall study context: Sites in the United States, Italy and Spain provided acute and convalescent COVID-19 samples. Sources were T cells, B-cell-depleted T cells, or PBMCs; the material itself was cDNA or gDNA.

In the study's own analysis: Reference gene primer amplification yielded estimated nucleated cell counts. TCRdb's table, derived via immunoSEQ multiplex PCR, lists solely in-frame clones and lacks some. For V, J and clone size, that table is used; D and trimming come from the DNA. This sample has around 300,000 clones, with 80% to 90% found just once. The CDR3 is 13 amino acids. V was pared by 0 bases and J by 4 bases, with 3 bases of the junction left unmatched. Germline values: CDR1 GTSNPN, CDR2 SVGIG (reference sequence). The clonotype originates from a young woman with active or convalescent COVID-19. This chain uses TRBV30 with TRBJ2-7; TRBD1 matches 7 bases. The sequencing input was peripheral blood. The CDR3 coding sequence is TGTGCCTGGAGTGTGCAGGGGGAATACGAGCAGTACTTC. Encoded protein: CAWSVQGEYEQYF.